This T cell receptor (beta chain) was sequenced in a study of Graves' ophthalmopathy and Graves' hyperthyroidism. RNA transcripts yielded amplified TCR beta CDR3 regions. The authors performed first-round RT-PCR with HTBI primers and then a second-round multiplex PCR. MiXCR, run by TCRdb on the multiplex PCR reads, gives a single entry per CDR3 protein. The sample shows some 160,000 distinct CDR3 sequences, 35% to 45% of them seen only once. Study-wide results and caveats: Blood also carried most expanded thyroid clonotypes exceeding 0.001 frequency.

The CDR3 is made up of 15 amino acids. Trimming cost V 2 bases and J 4 bases, with 14 bases left between them. Germline CDR1 is MNHNS and CDR2 is SASEGT. A note on this clonotype: The antigen is not known.

The V call is TRBV6-1, the J call TRBJ1-2, with D hard to call. The sequencing sample was made of peripheral blood. The clonotype comes from a man in his thirties or forties with Graves' ophthalmopathy. The CDR3 is CASSELKALGYGYTF. The CDR3 nucleotides read TGTGCCAGCAGTGAATTGAAGGCTTTAGGCTATGGCTACACCTTC.